This T cell receptor beta chain was sequenced during a study of neoadjuvant anti-PD-1 for oral cavity cancer (dated by TCRdb to the early 2020s). Notes on the research overall: Patients mostly received three to four biweekly doses of nivolumab at 3 mg/kg before curative-intent surgical resection. A roughly 30% response rate was observed in the parent correlative cohort, in which about a dozen patients were included. Responders were defined as patients with complete response, partial response or stable disease by RECIST 1.1; non-responders were defined as patients with progression. For patients who did not progress, a fourth nivolumab dose was given around day 43, followed by definitive surgical resection on days 50-56.

Summary of the overall study and its limitations: After neoadjuvant nivolumab, non-responders showed significantly higher T cell clonality (Gini index) in PBMCs than responders did. Higher pretreatment blood TCRbeta clonality and lower post-treatment tumor TCRbeta clonality were correlated with higher pretreatment blood Treg/Th17 ratios. Only three patients per response group were included in the TCR analyses, and larger cohorts for validation were called for by the authors.

Note on this clone: The target of this receptor is not known. Per-nucleotide qualities are absent, and no much larger clonotype sits a single base away.

The sample's time point, from its label and the paper: after neoadjuvant nivolumab, at surgical resection. Patients had been newly diagnosed with stage II-IVA oral cavity squamous cell carcinoma, and no prior systemic or radiation treatment had been given to the patients. The cohort consisted of patients with HPV-negative, locally advanced oral cavity squamous cell carcinoma. Peripheral blood mononuclear cells were analyzed directly and were not maintained or expanded in culture. The samples were drawn from a longitudinal correlative study tied to a single-arm phase II trial testing neoadjuvant nivolumab in oral cavity squamous cell carcinoma. Genomic DNA-based TCRbeta sequencing was performed on subject-matched pre- and post-treatment PBMCs and tumors from three responders and three non-responders. Peripheral blood mononuclear cells were collected before nivolumab treatment and again after treatment, at the time of surgery. The Maxwell RSC DNA from Cells kit was used to isolate genomic DNA from PBMCs.

Cut back by 5 bases and 8 bases, the V and J ends lie 16 bases apart. From the cysteine through the phenylalanine, the CDR3 covers 14 amino acids. Only the CDR3 region is kept as DNA, spanning 42 bases read in frame from base 1. From a lookup of the germline V gene (reference sequence), CDR1 and CDR2 are MNHEY and SMNVEV. For deep sequencing, PBMC libraries mostly used about 500 ng of input genomic DNA, with six replicates for each sample. The immunoSEQ hsTCRbeta kit was used to prepare TCRbeta libraries according to the manufacturer's instructions. Sequencing of the completed libraries took place using an Illumina NovaSeq 6000 S4 flow cell after they had been pooled to roughly 2.9 nM. On the study's bioinformatics: The immunoSEQ Analyzer was used for raw data preprocessing and quality control. The analysis was restricted to productive rearrangements, with each unique CDR3 amino acid sequence defining a clonotype. Repertoire clonality was estimated as the Gini-Simpson index, which was calculated using the R package tcR. Gini indices were compared with Student's t test, and associations with tumor size change were assessed by Pearson correlation. The table was pulled from immuneACCESS by TCRdb, which kept in-frame rearrangements only. Such tables lose some clones; where checked, under half of the loss comes from unresolved V genes, and the rest has no known cause. The D gene and trimming were derived from the DNA, and the V and J assignments and clone size from that table. The sample table shows about 14,000 clones, and over 70% are seen once. The top ten clones comprise roughly 2.8% of the sample.

Material: PBMCs, obtained after nivolumab (anti-PD-1) treatment. The TCR was taken from a person aged 35-80 years with oral cavity squamous cell carcinoma. The rearrangement joined TRBV27 to TRBJ1-3, with TRBD1 tentatively as D gene (6 bases match). The CDR3 here reads CASSIGQFGDTIYF. The nucleotides read TGTGCCAGCAGTATAGGACAGTTCGGAGACACCATATATTTT.